This TCR beta chain was retrieved from a study of blood T cell repertoires in COVID-19. About the study: The United States, Italy and Spain were the sources of the acute and convalescent COVID-19 samples. From T cells, B-cell-depleted T cells, or PBMCs came the material, which was cDNA or gDNA.

V lost 4 bases and J 0 bases, leaving 8 bases between the germline ends. CDR3 length: 14 amino acids. The germline gives CDR1 ENHRY, CDR2 SYGVKD. Original processing notes: The authors estimated nucleated cell counts from reference gene primer amplification. The repertoire was sequenced with immunoSEQ multiplex PCR; TCRdb's copy has only in-frame clones and lacks some. That table furnishes V, J and clone size, whereas the DNA furnished D and trimming. Seen here are 200,000 to 250,000 clones, under 90% observed once, and the top ten hold approximately 4%. The chain links TRBV10-3 to TRBJ2-3, with D hard to call. The source is an elderly woman with acute or convalescent COVID-19. Material for sequencing was peripheral blood. CDR3 in DNA: TGTGCCATCAGTGGGCCCAGAAGCACAGATACGCAGTATTTT. This encodes CAISGPRSTDTQYF.